Shown below are 15 T cell receptor beta chains from a single sample sequenced in a study of T cell responses to AZD1222 COVID-19 vaccine. The protocol was immunoSEQ multiplex PCR, while the TCRdb copy is restricted to in-frame clones and leaves out a portion. The sample shows some 150,000 clones, almost 85% of them seen only once. The sequences come from peripheral blood, collected 28 days after the second dose of the MenACWY control vaccine. The receptors here all came from an adult who received the MenACWY meningococcal vaccine as a control.

This clone turned up a few times. The V call is TRBV5-1, the J call TRBJ2-7; TRBD1 matches 9 bases. With V trimmed by 4 bases and J by 1 base, 6 bases remained unmatched. The CDR3 spans 15 residues. CDR1 and CDR2 from the germline V gene are SGHRS and YFSETQ. CDR3: CASSVGTGISYEQYF. For the CDR3, the DNA is TGCGCCAGCAGCGTCGGGACAGGGATATCCTACGAGCAGTACTTC.

This clone was recorded a few times. The chain carries TRBV4-2 and TRBJ1-2; TRBD1 might be the D (5 bases). CDR1 and CDR2 from the germline V gene are LGHNA and YNFKEQ. The CDR3 totals 14 residues. The ends were cut back, 8 bases at V and 2 bases at J, with 15 bases in the middle. The CDR3 DNA is TGTGCCAGCTCAACTCTGGGGGGGAACTATGGCTACACCTTC. This translates into CASSTLGGNYGYTF.

This rearrangement joins TRBV11-3 to TRBJ1-2, with D hard to call. This CDR3 region has 18 residues. CDR1 SGHNT and CDR2 YENEEA come from the germline V gene. V shed 0 bases and J shed 0 bases, with 17 bases lying between them. The CDR3 DNA reads TGTGCCAGCAGCTTAGATCCTGGTACCTCAATCACTAACTATGGCTACACCTTC. Protein sequence: CASSLDPGTSITNYGYTF.

As regards this clone: Other DNA sequences from this sample encode an identical CDR3 as well. J is TRBJ2-3 and V is TRBV5-1, with 7 positions matching TRBD1. J gave up 2 bases and V 3 bases, and 3 bases lay outside the gene matches. CDR1 is SGHRS and CDR2 is YFSETQ in the germline V gene. The length of the CDR3 is 14 residues. The CDR3 spells CASSSGTVTDTQYF. The CDR3, as DNA: TGCGCCAGCAGCTCCGGGACAGTCACAGATACGCAGTATTTT.

The rearrangement uses TRBV6-2 or TRBV6-3 and TRBJ2-7, with D perhaps matching TRBD2 (5 bases). The CDR3 is 14 amino acids. V lost 5 bases and J lost 3, with 14 bases in between. Germline V gene data show CDR1 as MNHEY and CDR2 as SVGEGT. For the CDR3, the DNA is TGTGCCAGCAGTCAAGGGCGGGCCCACTACGAGCAGTACTTC. Protein: CASSQGRAHYEQYF.

V gene TRBV19 combines with J gene TRBJ2-2; D may be TRBD1 or TRBD2 (5 bases each). Germline V CDR1 and CDR2: LNHDA, SQIVND (reference sequence). The CDR3 has 12 residues. V was clipped by 6 bases and J by 5 bases, with 7 bases between them. CDR3 in amino acids: CASSWGTGELFF. The CDR3 nucleotides are TGTGCCAGTAGCTGGGGGACCGGGGAGCTGTTTTTT.

This chain joins TRBV19 and TRBJ1-1; D remains unclear. In germline, CDR1 is LNHDA, CDR2 SQIVND (reference sequence). The V gene lost 7 bases and the J gene lost 3 bases, with 12 bases spanning the gap. This CDR3 contains 13 residues. CDR3 in DNA: TGTGCCAGTATCCACACTGGGTACACTGAAGCTTTCTTT. Amino acids: CASIHTGYTEAFF.

The chain combines TRBV9 with TRBJ2-3; 14 bases map to TRBD2. V lost 4 bases, J lost 3 bases, and 4 bases stayed unmatched. CDR3 size: 16 residues. Per germline, CDR1 SGDLS and CDR2 YYNGEE. The CDR3 sequence is CASSPRLAGGTDTQYF. CDR3 bases: TGTGCCAGCAGCCCCCGACTAGCGGGAGGGACAGATACGCAGTATTTT. Looking up the rest from reference TRBV9 and TRBJ2-3 gives the full variable domain: DSGVTQTPKHLITATGQRVTLRCSPRSGDLSVYWYQQSLDQGLQFLIQYYNGEERAKGNILERFSAQQFPDLHSELNLSSLELGDSALYFCASSPRLAGGTDTQYFGPGTRLTVL.

This chain joins TRBV24-1 and TRBJ2-3; possible D gene TRBD1, 7 bases. V lost 5 bases and J lost 2, with 13 bases in between. Per the germline V gene, CDR1 is KGHDR and CDR2 is SFDVKD. CDR3 length: 15 residues. The DNA of the CDR3 is TGTGCCACCAGTGGCAGGGGGGCCCCCACAGATACGCAGTATTTT. As protein: CATSGRGAPTDTQYF.

This chain links TRBV9 with TRBJ2-5; 7 bases agree with TRBD1. The CDR3 is 14 amino acids. Unmatched junction bases numbered 3, after V lost 4 bases and J lost 0 bases. Germline CDR1 is SGDLS and CDR2 is YYNGEE. The CDR3 sequence: CASSIQGYQETQYF. The CDR3 DNA reads as TGTGCCAGCAGCATACAGGGGTACCAAGAGACCCAGTACTTC. Supplemented by reference TRBV9 and TRBJ2-5, the full variable domain reads DSGVTQTPKHLITATGQRVTLRCSPRSGDLSVYWYQQSLDQGLQFLIQYYNGEERAKGNILERFSAQQFPDLHSELNLSSLELGDSALYFCASSIQGYQETQYFGPGTRLLVL.

This clone has only one observation. The chain joins TRBV7-9 to TRBJ1-4; 10 nucleotides match TRBD1. CDR1 and CDR2 from the germline V gene are SEHNR and FQNEAQ (reference sequence). The CDR3 loop spans 16 amino acids. The trim removed 8 bases at V and 3 bases at J, leaving 9 bases unmatched. Here the CDR3 DNA reads TGTGCCAGCGGCCCGGACAGGGGGGGCCCTAATGAAAAACTGTTTTTT. It specifies CASGPDRGGPNEKLFF.

This clone has a single count. This sequence joins TRBV10-1 and TRBJ2-2; no definite D call. The V gene lost 2 bases and the J gene lost 6 bases, with 10 bases spanning the gap. Germline V gene sequence: CDR1 WNHNN, CDR2 SYGVQD (reference sequence). The CDR3 extends over 14 amino acids. The chain's CDR3 is CASSELIAAGELFF. The CDR3 coding sequence is TGCGCCAGCAGTGAGCTAATAGCTGCCGGGGAGCTGTTTTTT.

V is TRBV19 and J is TRBJ2-7; perhaps TRBD2 as D (5 bases). Trimming left V 1 base short and J 1 base short, with 20 bases between. This CDR3 spans 18 amino acids. Germline loops: CDR1 LNHDA, CDR2 SQIVND (reference sequence). The CDR3 here is CASSIASVTQRRSYEQYV. The CDR3 nucleotides are TGTGCCAGTAGTATAGCCTCCGTTACCCAGCGGCGATCCTACGAGCAGTACGTC.

The CDR3 loop is CASSESEGRQTQYF. The CDR3, as DNA: TGTGCCAGCAGTGAATCGGAGGGAAGGCAGACCCAGTACTTC. This chain uses TRBV2 with TRBJ2-5, with a possible D match to TRBD2 (6 bases). Trimming stripped 2 bases from V and 6 bases from J, with 13 bases between. There are 14 residues in the CDR3. Germline assignment: CDR1 SNHLY and CDR2 FYNNEI.

The chain combines TRBV23-1 with TRBJ2-4; 10 nucleotides line up with TRBD1. TRBV23-1 is placed among ORFs of uncertain function. V gave up 0 bases and J gave up 4 bases; unmatched junction bases: 21. This CDR3 is 22 amino acids long. CDR3 coding DNA: TGCGCCAGCAGTCAATCGAGGGAATTGACAGGGGGCGAAGAAGGATTAAAAAACATTCAGTACTTC. Residues: CASSQSRELTGGEEGLKNIQYF.